This T cell receptor (beta chain) emerged from a study of T-cell memory formation after mild COVID-19. A few counts support this clonotype. The CDR3 totals 14 residues. Trimming took off 5 bases at V and 2 bases at J, with 10 bases between the two ends. CDR1 is SEHNR and CDR2 is FQNEAQ in the germline V gene (reference sequence). In TCRdb, the 5' RACE reads were re-called with MiXCR into one record per CDR3 protein. This sample carries hundreds of thousands of distinct CDR3 sequences, over 7% of them seen once, and the ten largest clones take approximately 23%. The material sequenced was PBMCs or a T cell subset sorted from them (not recorded which). The chain recombines TRBV7-9 with TRBJ1-3; D gene unclear. The sequence was collected from a man between 18 and 29 years old who had mild COVID-19 (a few samples of this study predate the infection). Cell type and time point are not known. CDR3 DNA sequence: TGTGCCAGCAGCCCCCGGACGACTGGAAACACCATATATTTT. Its protein is CASSPRTTGNTIYF.